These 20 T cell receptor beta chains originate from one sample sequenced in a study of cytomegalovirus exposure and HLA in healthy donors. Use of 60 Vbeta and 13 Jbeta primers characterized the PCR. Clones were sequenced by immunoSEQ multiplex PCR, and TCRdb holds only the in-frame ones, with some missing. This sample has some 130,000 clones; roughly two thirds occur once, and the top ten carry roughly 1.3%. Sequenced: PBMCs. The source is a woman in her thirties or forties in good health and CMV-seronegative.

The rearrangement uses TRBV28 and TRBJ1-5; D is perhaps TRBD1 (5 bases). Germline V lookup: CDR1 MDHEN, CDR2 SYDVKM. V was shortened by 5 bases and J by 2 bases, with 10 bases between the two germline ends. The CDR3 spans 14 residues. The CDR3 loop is CASSIGAGNQPQHF. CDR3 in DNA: TGTGCCAGCAGTATTGGGGCGGGCAATCAGCCCCAGCATTTT.

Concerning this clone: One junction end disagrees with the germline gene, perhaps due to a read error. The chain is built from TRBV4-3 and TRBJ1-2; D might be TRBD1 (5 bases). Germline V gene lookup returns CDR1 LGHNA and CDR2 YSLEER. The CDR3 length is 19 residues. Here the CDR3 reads CASSPLRQKRITKHYGHTF. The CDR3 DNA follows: TGCGCCAGCAGCCCCCTTCGACAGAAACGTATCACGAAACACTATGGCCACACCTTC.

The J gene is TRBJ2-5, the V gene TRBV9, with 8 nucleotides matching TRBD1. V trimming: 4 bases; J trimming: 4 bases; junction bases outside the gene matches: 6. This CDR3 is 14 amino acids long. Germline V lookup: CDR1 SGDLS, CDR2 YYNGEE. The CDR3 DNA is TGTGCCAGCAGCACTAGCAGGGGGCGAGAGACCCAGTACTTC. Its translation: CASSTSRGRETQYF.

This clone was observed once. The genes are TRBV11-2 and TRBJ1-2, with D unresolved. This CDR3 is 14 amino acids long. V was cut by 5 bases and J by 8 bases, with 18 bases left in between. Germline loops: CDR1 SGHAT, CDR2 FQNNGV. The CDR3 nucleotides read TGTGCCAGCAGCCAATTACCTGGAGTCAGCGGCTACACCTTC. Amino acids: CASSQLPGVSGYTF.

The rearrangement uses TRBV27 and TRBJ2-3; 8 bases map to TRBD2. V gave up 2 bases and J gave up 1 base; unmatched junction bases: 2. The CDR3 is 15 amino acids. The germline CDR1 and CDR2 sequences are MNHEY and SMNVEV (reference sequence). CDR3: CASSLGSGGTDTQYF. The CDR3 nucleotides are TGTGCCAGCAGTTTAGGTAGCGGGGGCACAGATACGCAGTATTTT.

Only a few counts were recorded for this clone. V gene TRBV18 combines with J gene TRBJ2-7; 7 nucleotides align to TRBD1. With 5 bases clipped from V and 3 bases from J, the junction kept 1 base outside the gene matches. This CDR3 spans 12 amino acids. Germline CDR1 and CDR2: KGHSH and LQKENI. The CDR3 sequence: CASSRDSYEQYF. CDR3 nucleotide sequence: TGTGCCAGCTCAAGGGACAGCTACGAGCAGTACTTC.

CDR3 sequence (DNA): TGTGCCAGCAGCCGTCTAGCGGGGGAAAGCTCCAATGAGCAGTTCTTC. This translates into CASSRLAGESSNEQFF. V usage is TRBV5-4 and J usage is TRBJ2-1; 10 nucleotides agree with TRBD2. Trimming at V came to 4 bases and at J to 6 bases, leaving 10 bases not matched to a gene. Germline V gene data show CDR1 as SGHNT and CDR2 as YYREEE (reference sequence). The CDR3 is 16 amino acids.

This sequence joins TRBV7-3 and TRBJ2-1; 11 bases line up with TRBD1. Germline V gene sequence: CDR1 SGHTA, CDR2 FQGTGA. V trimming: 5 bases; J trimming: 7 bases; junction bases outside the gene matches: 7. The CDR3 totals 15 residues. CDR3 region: CASSVGQGATNEQFF. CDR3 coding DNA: TGTGCCAGCAGCGTAGGACAGGGGGCGACGAATGAGCAGTTCTTC.

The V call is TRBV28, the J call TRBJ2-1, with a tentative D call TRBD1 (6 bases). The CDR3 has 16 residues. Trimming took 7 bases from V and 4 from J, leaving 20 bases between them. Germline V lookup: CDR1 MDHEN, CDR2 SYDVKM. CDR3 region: CASTVWGTLSYNEQFF. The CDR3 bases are TGTGCCAGCACCGTATGGGGGACACTTTCTTACAATGAGCAGTTCTTC.

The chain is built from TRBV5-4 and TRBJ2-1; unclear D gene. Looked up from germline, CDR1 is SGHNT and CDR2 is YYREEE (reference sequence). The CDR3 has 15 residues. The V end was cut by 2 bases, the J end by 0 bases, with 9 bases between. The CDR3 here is CASSFGLSSYNEQFF. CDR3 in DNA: TGTGCCAGCAGCTTTGGTTTGAGCTCCTACAATGAGCAGTTCTTC.

In nucleotides, the CDR3 is TGTGCCAGCAGTGCCAGACTAGCGGGTTACACCGGGGAGCTGTTTTTT. This translates into CASSARLAGYTGELFF. The chain couples TRBV2 to TRBJ2-2; TRBD2 agrees at 10 bases. After removal of 4 bases from V and 3 bases from J, the junction contained 5 bases not matched to a gene. From germline, CDR1 is SNHLY and CDR2 FYNNEI. This CDR3 comprises 16 residues.

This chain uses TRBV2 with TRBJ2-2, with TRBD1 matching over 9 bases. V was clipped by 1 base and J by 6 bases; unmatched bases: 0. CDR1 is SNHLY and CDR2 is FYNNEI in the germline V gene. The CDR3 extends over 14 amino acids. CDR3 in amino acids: CASSEGQGAGELFF. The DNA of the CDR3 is TGTGCCAGCAGTGAAGGACAGGGGGCCGGGGAGCTGTTTTTT.

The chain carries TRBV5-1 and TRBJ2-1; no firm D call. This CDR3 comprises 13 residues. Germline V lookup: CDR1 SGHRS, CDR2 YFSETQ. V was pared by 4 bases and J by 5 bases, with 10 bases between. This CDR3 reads CASSDTRNNEQFF. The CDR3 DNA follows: TGCGCCAGCAGCGATACGAGAAACAATGAGCAGTTCTTC.

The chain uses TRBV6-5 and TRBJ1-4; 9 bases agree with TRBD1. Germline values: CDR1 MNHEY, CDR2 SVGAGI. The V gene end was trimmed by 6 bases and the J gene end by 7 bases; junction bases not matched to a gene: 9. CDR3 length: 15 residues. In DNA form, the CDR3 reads TGTGCCAGCAGCTCGCCTCGGACAGGGGCTGAAAAACTGTTTTTT. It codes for CASSSPRTGAEKLFF.

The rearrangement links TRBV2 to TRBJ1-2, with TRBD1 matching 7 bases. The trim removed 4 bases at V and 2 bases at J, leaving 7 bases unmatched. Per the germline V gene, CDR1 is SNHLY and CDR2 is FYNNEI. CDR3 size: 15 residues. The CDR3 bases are TGTGCCAGCAGTGGAGACAGGGTGAAGAACTATGGCTACACCTTC. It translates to CASSGDRVKNYGYTF.

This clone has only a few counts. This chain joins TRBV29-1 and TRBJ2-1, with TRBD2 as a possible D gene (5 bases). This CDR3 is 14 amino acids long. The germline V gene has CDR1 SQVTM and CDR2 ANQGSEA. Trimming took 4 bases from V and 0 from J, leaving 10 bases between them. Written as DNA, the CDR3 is TGCAGCGTTGTGAGGGAAAACTCCTACAATGAGCAGTTCTTC. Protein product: CSVVRENSYNEQFF.

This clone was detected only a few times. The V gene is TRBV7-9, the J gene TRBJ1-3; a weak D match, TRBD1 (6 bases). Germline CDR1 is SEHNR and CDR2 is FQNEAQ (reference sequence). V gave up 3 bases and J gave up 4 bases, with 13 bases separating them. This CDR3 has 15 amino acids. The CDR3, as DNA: TGTGCCAGCAGCTTTAACAGGGTGAACGGAAACACCATATATTTT. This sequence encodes CASSFNRVNGNTIYF.

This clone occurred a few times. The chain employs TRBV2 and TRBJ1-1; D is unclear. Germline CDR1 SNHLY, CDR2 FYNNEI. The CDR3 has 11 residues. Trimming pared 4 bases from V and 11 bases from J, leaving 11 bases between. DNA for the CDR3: TGTGCCAGCAGTGTCCTCCGGTCGGCTTTCTTT. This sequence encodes CASSVLRSAFF.

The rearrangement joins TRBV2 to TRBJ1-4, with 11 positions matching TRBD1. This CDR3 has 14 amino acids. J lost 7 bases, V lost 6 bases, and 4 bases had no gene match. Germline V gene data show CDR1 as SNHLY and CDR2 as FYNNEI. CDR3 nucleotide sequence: TGTGCCAGCAGAGAGGACAGGGGGCGTGAAAAACTGTTTTTT. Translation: CASREDRGREKLFF.

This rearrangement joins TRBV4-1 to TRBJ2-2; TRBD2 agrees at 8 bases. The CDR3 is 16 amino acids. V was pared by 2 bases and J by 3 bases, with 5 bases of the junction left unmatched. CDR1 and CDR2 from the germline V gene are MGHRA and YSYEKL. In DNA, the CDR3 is TGCGCCAGCAGCCAATCGGGAGGGGGTGACACCGGGGAGCTGTTTTTT. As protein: CASSQSGGGDTGELFF.